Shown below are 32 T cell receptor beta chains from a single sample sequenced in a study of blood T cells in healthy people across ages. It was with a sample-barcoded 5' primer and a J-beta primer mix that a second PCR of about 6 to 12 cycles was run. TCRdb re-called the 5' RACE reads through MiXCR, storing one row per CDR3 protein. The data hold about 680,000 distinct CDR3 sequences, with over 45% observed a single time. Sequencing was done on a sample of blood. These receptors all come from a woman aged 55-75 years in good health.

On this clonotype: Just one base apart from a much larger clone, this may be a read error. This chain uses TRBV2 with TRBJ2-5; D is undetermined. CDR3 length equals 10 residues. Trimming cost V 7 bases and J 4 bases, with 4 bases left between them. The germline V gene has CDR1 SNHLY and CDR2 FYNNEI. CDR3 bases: TGTGCCAGCATCGGAGAGACCCAGTACTTC. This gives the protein CASIGETQYF.

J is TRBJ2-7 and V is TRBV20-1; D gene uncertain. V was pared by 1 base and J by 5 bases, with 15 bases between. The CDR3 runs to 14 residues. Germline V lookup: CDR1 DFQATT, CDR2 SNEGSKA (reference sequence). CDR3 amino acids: CSARAPAGSDEQYF. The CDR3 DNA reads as TGCAGTGCTAGAGCTCCGGCAGGTTCGGACGAGCAGTACTTC.

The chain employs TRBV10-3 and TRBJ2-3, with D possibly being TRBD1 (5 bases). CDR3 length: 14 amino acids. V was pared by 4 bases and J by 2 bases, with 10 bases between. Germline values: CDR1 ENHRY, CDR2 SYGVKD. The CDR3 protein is CAISVDSTTDTQYF. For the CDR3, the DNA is TGTGCCATCAGTGTTGACAGCACCACAGATACGCAGTATTTT.

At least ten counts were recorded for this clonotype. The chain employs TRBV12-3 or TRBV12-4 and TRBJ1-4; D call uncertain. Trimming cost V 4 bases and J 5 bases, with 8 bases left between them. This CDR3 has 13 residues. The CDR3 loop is CASSWARNEKLFF. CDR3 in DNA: TGTGCCAGCAGTTGGGCGCGAAATGAAAAACTGTTTTTT.

CDR3 sequence: CASSTGLAGGQETQYF. As DNA, the CDR3 is TGTGCCAGCAGCACTGGACTAGCGGGGGGACAAGAGACCCAGTACTTC. The genes are TRBV7-2 and TRBJ2-5; 14 nucleotides match TRBD2. J lost 2 bases, V lost 5 bases, and 4 bases had no gene match. Germline values: CDR1 SGHTA, CDR2 FQGNSA. The CDR3 is 16 residues long.

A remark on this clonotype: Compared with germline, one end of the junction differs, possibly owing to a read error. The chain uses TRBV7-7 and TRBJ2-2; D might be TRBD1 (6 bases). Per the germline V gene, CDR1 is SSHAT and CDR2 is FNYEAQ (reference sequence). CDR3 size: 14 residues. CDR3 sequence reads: CASSQDRSTGELFF. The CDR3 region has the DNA TGTGCTAGCAGCCAGGACAGAAGCACCGGGGAGCTGTTTTTT.

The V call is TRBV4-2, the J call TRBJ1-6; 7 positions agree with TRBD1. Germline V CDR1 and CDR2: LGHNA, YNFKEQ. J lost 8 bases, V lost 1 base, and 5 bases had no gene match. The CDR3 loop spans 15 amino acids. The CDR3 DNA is TGTGCCAGCAGCCAAGCCCAACAGGGGTATTCACCCCTCCACTTT. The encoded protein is CASSQAQQGYSPLHF.

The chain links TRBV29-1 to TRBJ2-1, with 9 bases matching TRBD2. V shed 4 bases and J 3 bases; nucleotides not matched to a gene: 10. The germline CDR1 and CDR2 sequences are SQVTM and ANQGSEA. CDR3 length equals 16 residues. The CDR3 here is CSVAALTSGNYNEQFF. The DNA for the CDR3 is TGCAGCGTTGCCGCCCTGACTAGCGGCAACTACAATGAGCAGTTCTTC.

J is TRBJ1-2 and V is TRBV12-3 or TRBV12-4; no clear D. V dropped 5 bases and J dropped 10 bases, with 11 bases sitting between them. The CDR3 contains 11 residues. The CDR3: CASSATELYTF. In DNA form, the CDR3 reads TGTGCCAGCAGTGCGACGGAGCTCTACACCTTC.

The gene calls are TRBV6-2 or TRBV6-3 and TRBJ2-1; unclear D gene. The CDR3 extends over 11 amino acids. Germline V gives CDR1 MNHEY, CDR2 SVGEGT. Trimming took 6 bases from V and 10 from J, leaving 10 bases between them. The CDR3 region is CASSTLREQFF. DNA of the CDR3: TGTGCCAGCAGCACTCTAAGGGAGCAGTTCTTC.

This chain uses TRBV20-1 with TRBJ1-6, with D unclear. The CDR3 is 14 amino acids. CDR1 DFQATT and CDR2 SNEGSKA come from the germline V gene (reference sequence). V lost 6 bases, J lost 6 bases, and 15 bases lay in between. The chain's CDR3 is CSASRDNSNSPLHF. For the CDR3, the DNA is TGCAGTGCGTCTAGGGATAATAGTAATTCACCCCTCCACTTT.

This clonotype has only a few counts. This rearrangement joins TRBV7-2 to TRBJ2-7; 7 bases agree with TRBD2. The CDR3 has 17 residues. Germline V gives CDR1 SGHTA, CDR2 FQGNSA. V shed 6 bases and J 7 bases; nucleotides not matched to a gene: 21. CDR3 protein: CASSSTGRSSGRWEQYF. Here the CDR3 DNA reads TGTGCCAGCAGTTCAACCGGTCGGTCTAGCGGAAGGTGGGAGCAGTACTTC. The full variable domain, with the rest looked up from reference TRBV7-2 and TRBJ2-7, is GAGVSQSPSNKVTEKGKDVELRCDPISGHTALYWYRQSLGQGLEFLIYFQGNSAPDKSGLPSDRFSAERTGGSVSTLTIQRTQQEDSAVYLCASSSTGRSSGRWEQYFGPGTRLTVT.

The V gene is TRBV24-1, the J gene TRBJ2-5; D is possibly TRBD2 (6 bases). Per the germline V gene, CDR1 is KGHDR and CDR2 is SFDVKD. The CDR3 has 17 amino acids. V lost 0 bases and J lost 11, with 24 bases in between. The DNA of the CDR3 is TGTGCCACCAGTGATTTGGGAGTTACGGGAGAGATGAATGAGCAGTACTTC. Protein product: CATSDLGVTGEMNEQYF.

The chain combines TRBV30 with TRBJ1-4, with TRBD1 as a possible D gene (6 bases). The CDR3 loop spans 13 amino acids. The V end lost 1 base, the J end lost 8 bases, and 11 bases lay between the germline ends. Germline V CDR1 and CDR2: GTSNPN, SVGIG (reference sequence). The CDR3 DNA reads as TGTGCCTGGAGTGCCGGGACAAAAGAAAAACTGTTTTTT. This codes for CAWSAGTKEKLFF.

The CDR3 loop is CASSYQGGNTEAFF. The CDR3 nucleotides read TGTGCCAGCAGCTATCAGGGGGGGAACACTGAAGCTTTCTTT. This sequence joins TRBV7-2 and TRBJ1-1; 7 bases fit TRBD1. This CDR3 has 14 amino acids. V trimming: 4 bases; J trimming: 1 base; junction bases outside the gene matches: 3. CDR1 is SGHTA, CDR2 FQGNSA, per germline.

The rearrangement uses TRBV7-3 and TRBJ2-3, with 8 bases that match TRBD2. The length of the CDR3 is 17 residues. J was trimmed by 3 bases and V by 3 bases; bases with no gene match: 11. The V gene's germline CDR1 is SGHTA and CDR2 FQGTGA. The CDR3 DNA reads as TGTGCCAGCAGCTTGGGATTCACGGGAGGGATGACAGATACGCAGTATTTT. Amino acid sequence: CASSLGFTGGMTDTQYF.

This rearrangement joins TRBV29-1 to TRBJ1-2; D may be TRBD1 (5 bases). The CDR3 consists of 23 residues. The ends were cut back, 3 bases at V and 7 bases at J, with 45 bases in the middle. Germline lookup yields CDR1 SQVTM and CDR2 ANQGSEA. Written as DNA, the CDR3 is TGCAGCGTTGATGAGGACTGGTCCTCCCGGACATCCGGCCCGAGGGGTACTATGGCTGGCTACACCTTC. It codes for CSVDEDWSSRTSGPRGTMAGYTF.

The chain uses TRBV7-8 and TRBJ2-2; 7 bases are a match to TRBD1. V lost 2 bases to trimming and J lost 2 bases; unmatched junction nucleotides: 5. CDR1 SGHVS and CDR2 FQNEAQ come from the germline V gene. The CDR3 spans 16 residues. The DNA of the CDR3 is TGTGCCAGCAGCTTAATGGGACAGCCAAACACCGGGGAGCTGTTTTTT. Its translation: CASSLMGQPNTGELFF.

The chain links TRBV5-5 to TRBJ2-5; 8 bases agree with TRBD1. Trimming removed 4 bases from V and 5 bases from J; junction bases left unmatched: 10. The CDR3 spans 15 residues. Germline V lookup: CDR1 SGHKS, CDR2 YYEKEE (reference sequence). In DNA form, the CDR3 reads TGTGCCAGCAGCACACCGGGACAGGCAGGGGAGACCCAGTACTTC. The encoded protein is CASSTPGQAGETQYF.

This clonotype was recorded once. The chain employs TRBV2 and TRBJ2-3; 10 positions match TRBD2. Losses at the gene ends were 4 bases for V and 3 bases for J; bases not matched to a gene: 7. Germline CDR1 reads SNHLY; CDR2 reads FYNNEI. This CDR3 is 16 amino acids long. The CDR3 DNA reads TGTGCCAGCAGTGGCGTGAAGCGGGAGGGAACAGATACGCAGTATTTT. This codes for CASSGVKREGTDTQYF. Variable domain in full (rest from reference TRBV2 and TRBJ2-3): EPEVTQTPSHQVTQMGQEVILRCVPISNHLYFYWYRQILGQKVEFLVSFYNNEISEKSEIFDDQFSVERPDGSNFTLKIRSTKLEDSAMYFCASSGVKREGTDTQYFGPGTRLTVL.

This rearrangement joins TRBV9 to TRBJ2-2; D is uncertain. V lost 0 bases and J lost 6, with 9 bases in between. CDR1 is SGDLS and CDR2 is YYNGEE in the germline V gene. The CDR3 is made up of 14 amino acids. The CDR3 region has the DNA TGTGCCAGCAGCGTAGTCCTAGTCTCCGGGGAGCTGTTTTTT. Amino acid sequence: CASSVVLVSGELFF.

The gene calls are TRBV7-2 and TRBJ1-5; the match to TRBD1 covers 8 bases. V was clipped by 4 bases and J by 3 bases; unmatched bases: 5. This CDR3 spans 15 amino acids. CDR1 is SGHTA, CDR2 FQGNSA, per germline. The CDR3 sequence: CASSSTGGLNQPQHF. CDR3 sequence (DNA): TGTGCCAGCAGCTCCACAGGGGGTCTCAATCAGCCCCAGCATTTT.

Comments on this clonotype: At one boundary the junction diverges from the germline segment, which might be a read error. This CDR3 reads CAGSLAGNPSYEQYF. The CDR3 DNA follows: TGTGCCGGCAGCTTAGCAGGGAACCCCTCCTACGAGCAGTACTTC. This rearrangement joins TRBV5-5 to TRBJ2-7, with D perhaps matching TRBD1 (5 bases). CDR1 is SGHKS, CDR2 YYEKEE, per germline (reference sequence). The CDR3 spans 15 residues.

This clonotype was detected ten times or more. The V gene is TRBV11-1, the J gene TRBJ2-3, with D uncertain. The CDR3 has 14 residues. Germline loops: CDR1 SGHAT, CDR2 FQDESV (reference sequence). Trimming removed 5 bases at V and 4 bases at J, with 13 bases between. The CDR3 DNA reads TGTGCCAGCAGCCCATATAGTGGGGCAGATACGCAGTATTTT. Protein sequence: CASSPYSGADTQYF.

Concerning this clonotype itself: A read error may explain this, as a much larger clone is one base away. CDR3 nucleotide sequence: TGCTGTGCTAAGGGACTAGCGGGAGTCCCCACAGATACGCAGTATTTT. This gives the protein CCAKGLAGVPTDTQYF. V usage is TRBV20-1 and J usage is TRBJ2-3, with TRBD2 identical over 14 bases. The CDR3 runs to 16 residues. The germline gives CDR1 DFQATT, CDR2 SNEGSKA (reference sequence).

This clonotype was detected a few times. Here the CDR3 DNA reads TGTGCCAGCGGGGACAGGCGCAATATGGTCCACGAGCAGTACTTC. Amino acid sequence: CASGDRRNMVHEQYF. V is TRBV6-2 or TRBV6-3 and J is TRBJ2-7; 8 nucleotides agree with TRBD1. Germline lookup yields CDR1 MNHEY and CDR2 SVGEGT. Trimming removed 8 bases from V and 5 bases from J; junction bases left unmatched: 14. This CDR3 spans 15 amino acids.

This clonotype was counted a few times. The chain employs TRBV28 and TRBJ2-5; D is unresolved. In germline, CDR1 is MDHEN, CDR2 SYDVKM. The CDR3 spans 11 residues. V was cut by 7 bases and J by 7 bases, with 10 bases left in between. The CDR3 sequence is CASISDGTQYF. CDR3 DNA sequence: TGTGCCAGCATCTCGGACGGGACCCAGTACTTC.

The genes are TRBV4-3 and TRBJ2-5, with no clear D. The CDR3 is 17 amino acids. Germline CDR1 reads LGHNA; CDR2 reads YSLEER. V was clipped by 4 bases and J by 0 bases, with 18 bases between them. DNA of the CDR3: TGCGCCAGCAGCCGGGCGTATAGCAGTTTTTACCAAGAGACCCAGTACTTC. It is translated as CASSRAYSSFYQETQYF.

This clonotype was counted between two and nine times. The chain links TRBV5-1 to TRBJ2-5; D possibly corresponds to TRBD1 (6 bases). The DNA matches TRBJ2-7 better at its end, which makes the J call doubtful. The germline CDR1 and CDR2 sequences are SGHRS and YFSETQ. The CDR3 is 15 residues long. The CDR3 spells CASRQNTGLISEQYF. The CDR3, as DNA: TGCGCCAGCAGACAAAATACAGGGCTAATATCCGAGCAGTACTTC.

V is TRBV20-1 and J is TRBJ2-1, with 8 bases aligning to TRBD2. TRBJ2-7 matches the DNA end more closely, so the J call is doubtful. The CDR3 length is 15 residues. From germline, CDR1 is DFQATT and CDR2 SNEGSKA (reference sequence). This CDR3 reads CSAGGPGLVDNEQYF. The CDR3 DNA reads TGCAGTGCTGGAGGGCCGGGACTAGTCGACAATGAGCAGTACTTC.

CDR3 nucleotide sequence: TGTGCCAGCTCACCGAAAAGGAGCTCCTACGAGCAGTACTTC. Protein sequence: CASSPKRSSYEQYF. The chain has TRBV18 and TRBJ2-7; D is unclear. V was pared by 3 bases and J by 0 bases, with 9 bases between. The CDR3 sequence is 14 residues long. Per germline, CDR1 KGHSH and CDR2 LQKENI.

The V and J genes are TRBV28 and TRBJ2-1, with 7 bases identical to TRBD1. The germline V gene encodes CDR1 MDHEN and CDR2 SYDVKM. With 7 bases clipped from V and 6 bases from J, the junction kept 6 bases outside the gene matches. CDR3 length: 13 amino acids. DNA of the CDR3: TGTGCCAGCATAAGGTCAGGGGGCAATGAGCAGTTCTTC. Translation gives CASIRSGGNEQFF.